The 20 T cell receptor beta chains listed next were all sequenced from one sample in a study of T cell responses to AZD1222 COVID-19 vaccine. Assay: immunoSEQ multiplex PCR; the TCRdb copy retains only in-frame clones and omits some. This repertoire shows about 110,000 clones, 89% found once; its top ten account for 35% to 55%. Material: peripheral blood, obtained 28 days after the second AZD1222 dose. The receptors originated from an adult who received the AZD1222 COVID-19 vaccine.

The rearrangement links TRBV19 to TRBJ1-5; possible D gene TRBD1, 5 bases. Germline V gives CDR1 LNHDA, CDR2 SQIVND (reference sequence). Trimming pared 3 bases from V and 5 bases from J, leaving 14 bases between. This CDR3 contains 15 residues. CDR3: CASSIWKGNDQPQHF. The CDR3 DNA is TGTGCCAGTAGTATCTGGAAGGGGAACGATCAGCCCCAGCATTTT.

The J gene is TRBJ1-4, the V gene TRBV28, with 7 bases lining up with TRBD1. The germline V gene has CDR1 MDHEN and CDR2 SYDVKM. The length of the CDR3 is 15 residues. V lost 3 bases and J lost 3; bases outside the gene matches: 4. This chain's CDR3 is CASSLLGQANEKLFF. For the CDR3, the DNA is TGTGCCAGCAGTTTGCTTGGACAGGCTAATGAAAAACTGTTTTTT.

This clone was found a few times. CDR3 in DNA: TGTGCCAGCAGTTACTTCGGGCAGGACCCTCGGAACGAGCAGTACTTC. It translates to CASSYFGQDPRNEQYF. The chain couples TRBV6-2 or TRBV6-3 to TRBJ2-7; D is undetermined. CDR1 is MNHEY and CDR2 is SVGEGT in the germline V gene. V was clipped by 1 base and J by 5 bases, with 18 bases between them. There are 16 residues in the CDR3.

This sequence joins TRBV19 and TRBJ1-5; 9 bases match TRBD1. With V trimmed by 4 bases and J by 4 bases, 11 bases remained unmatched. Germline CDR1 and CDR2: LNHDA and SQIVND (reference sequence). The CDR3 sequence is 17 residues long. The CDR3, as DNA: TGTGCCAGTAGTAAAGGGACAGGGAATGACGGGAATCAGCCCCAGCATTTT. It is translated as CASSKGTGNDGNQPQHF.

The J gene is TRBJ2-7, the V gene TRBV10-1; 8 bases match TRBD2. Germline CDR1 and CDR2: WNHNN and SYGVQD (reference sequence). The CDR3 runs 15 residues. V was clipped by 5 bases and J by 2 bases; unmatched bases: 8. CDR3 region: CASSPSGSGTYEQYF. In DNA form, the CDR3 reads TGCGCCAGCAGTCCGAGCGGGAGTGGAACCTACGAGCAGTACTTC.

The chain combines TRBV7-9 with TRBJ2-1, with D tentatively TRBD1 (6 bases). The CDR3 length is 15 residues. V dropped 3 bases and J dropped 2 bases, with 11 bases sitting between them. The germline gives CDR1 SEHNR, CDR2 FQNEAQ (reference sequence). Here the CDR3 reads CASSFVRGAYNEQFF. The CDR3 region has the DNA TGTGCCAGCAGCTTCGTCAGGGGCGCCTACAATGAGCAGTTCTTC.

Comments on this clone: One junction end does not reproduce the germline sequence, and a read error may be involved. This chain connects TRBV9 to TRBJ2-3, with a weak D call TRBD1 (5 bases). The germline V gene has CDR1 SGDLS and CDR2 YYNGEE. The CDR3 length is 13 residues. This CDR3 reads CASSVQGADRQYF. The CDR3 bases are TGTGCCAGCAGCGTCCAAGGGGCAGATAGGCAGTATTTT.

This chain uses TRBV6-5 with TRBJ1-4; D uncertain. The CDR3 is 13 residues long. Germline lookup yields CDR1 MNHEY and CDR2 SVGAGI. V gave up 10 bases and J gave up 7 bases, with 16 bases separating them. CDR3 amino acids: CATWATISEKLFF. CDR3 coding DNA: TGTGCCACATGGGCGACAATCTCTGAAAAACTGTTTTTT.

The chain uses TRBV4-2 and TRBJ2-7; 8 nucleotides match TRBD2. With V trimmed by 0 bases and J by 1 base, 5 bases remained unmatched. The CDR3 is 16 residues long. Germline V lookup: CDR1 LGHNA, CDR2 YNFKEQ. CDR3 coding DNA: TGTGCCAGCAGCCAAGATGGTAGCGGGGCTTCCTACGAGCAGTACTTC. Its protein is CASSQDGSGASYEQYF.

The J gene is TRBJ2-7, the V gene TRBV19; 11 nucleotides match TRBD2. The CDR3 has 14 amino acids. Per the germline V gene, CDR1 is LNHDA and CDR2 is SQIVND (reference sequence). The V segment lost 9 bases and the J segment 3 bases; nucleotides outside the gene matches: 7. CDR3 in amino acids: CASGSGREFYEQYF. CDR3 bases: TGTGCCAGCGGTAGCGGGAGGGAGTTCTACGAGCAGTACTTC. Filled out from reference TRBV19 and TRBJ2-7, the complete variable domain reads DGGITQSPKYLFRKEGQNVTLSCEQNLNHDAMYWYRQDPGQGLRLIYYSQIVNDFQKGDIAEGYSVSREKKESFPLTVTSAQKNPTAFYLCASGSGREFYEQYFGPGTRLTVT.

CDR3 sequence: CASSLYGNTIYF. The CDR3 DNA is TGTGCCAGCAGCTTGTATGGAAACACCATATATTTT. This rearrangement joins TRBV5-4 to TRBJ1-3; D gene unclear. This CDR3 is 12 amino acids long. V lost 1 base and J lost 3, with 2 bases in between. Germline CDR1 reads SGHNT; CDR2 reads YYREEE (reference sequence). Together with reference TRBV5-4 and TRBJ1-3, the CDR3 gives the full variable domain: ETGVTQSPTHLIKTRGQQVTLRCSSQSGHNTVSWYQQALGQGPQFIFQYYREEENGRGNFPPRFSGLQFPNYSSELNVNALELDDSALYLCASSLYGNTIYFGEGSWLTVV.

The CDR3 DNA sequence: TGTGCCTGGAGTGGAGGGGGCAATAATTCACCCCTCCACTTT. Translation gives CAWSGGGNNSPLHF. This chain joins TRBV30 and TRBJ1-6; TRBD1 agrees at 7 bases. The CDR3 contains 14 residues. Trimming at V came to 1 base and at J to 5 bases, leaving 2 bases not matched to a gene. Germline V lookup: CDR1 GTSNPN, CDR2 SVGIG (reference sequence).

The CDR3 nucleotides are TGTGCCAGCAGTGAGGGGGCGGGGAATGAGCAGTTCTTC. This gives the protein CASSEGAGNEQFF. The chain recombines TRBV28 with TRBJ2-1, with D possibly being TRBD1 (7 bases). This CDR3 has 13 residues. V shed 5 bases and J shed 7 bases, with 12 bases lying between them. Germline V gene lookup returns CDR1 MDHEN and CDR2 SYDVKM.

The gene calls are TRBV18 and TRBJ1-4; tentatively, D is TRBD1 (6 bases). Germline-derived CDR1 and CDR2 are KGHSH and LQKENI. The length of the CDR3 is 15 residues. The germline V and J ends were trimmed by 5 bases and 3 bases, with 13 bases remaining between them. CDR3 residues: CASSSRQAANEKLFF. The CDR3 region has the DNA TGTGCCAGCTCATCACGACAGGCAGCTAATGAAAAACTGTTTTTT.

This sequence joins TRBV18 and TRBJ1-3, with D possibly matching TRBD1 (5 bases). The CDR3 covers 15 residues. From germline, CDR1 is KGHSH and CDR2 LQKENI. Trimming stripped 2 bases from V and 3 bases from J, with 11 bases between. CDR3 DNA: TGTGCCAGCTCACCAGGAGGGGCTGATGGAAACACCATATATTTT. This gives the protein CASSPGGADGNTIYF.

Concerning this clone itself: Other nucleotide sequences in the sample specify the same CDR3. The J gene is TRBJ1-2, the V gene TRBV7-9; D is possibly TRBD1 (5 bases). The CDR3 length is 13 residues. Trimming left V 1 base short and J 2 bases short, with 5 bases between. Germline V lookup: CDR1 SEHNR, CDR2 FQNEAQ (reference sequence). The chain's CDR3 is CASSLGGNYGYTF. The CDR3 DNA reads TGTGCCAGCAGCTTAGGGGGGAACTATGGCTACACCTTC.

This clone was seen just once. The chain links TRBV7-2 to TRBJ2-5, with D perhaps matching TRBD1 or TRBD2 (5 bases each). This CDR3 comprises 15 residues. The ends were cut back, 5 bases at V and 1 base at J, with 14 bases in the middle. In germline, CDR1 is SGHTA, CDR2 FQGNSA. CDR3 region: CASSHLVGGQETQYF. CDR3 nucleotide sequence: TGTGCCAGCAGCCATCTCGTTGGGGGCCAAGAGACCCAGTACTTC.

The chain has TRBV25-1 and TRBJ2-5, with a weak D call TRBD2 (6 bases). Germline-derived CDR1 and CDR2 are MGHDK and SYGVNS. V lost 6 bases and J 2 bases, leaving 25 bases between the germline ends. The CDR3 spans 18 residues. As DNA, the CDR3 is TGTGCCAGCAGACGAATGGAAGGGCGGGGATGGGGTCAAGAGACCCAGTACTTC. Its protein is CASRRMEGRGWGQETQYF.

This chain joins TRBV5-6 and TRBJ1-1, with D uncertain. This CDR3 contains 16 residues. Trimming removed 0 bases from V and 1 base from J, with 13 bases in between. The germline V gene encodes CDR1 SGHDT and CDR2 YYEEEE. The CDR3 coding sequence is TGTGCCAGCAGCTTGGGCGCCGGTTGGAAGAACACTGAAGCTTTCTTT. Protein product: CASSLGAGWKNTEAFF.

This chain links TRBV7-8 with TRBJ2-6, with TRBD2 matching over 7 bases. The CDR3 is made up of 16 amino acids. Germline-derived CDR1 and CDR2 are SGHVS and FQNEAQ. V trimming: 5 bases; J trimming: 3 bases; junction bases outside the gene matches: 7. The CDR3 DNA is TGTGCCAGCAGCCCGGGGGGAGGGGTTGGGGCCAACGTCCTGACTTTC. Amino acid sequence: CASSPGGGVGANVLTF.